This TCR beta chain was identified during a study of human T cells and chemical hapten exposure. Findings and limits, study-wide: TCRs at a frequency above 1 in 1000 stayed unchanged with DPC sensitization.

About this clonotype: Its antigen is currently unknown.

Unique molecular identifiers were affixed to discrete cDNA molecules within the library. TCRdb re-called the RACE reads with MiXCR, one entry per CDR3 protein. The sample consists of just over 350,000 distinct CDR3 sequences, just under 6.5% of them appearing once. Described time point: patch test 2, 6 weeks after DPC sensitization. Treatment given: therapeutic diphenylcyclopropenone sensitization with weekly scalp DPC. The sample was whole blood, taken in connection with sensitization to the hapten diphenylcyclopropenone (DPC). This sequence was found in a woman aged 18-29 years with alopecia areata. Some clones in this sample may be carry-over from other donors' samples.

The CDR3 is CASSLALLYNEQFF. The DNA for the CDR3 is TGTGCCAGCAGCTTAGCGTTACTTTACAATGAGCAGTTCTTC. The V call is TRBV7-9, the J call TRBJ2-1, with D unclear. This CDR3 is built from 14 residues. V lost 0 bases to trimming and J lost 4 bases, with 7 bases between them. Germline values: CDR1 SEHNR, CDR2 FQNEAQ (reference sequence).